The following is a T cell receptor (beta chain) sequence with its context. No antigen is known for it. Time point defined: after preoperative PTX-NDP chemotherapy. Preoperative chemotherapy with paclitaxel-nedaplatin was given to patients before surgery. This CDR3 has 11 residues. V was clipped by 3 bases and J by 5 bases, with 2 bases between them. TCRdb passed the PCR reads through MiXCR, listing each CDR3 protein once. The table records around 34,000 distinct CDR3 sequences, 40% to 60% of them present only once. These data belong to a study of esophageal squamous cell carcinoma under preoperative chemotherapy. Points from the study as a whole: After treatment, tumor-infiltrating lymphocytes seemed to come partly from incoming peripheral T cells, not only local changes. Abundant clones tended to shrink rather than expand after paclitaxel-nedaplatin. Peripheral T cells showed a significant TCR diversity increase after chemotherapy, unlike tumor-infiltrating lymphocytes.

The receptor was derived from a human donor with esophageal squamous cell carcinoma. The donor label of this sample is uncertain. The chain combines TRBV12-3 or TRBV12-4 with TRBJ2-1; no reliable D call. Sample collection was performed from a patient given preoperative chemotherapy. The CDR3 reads CASSFDNEQFF. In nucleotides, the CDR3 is TGTGCCAGCAGTTTTGACAATGAGCAGTTCTTC.